The clone carrying this T cell receptor (beta chain) appeared a few times. Its antigen is unknown. The data belong to a study of cytomegalovirus exposure and HLA in healthy donors. Whole-study findings and limits: Later analysis identified several of the most significant clusters that appeared linked to common viral pathogens.

A multiplex PCR was run with 60 Vbeta primers and 13 Jbeta primers. Here immunoSEQ multiplex PCR was the method, and the copy in TCRdb shows in-frame clones only, minus some. The data contain approximately 140,000 clones, just under 75% of them seen just once; the ten biggest clones take up 1.5% to 2%. The junction had 7 bases not matched to a gene; V was cut back by 6 bases and J by 9 bases. Germline CDR1 reads MRHNA; CDR2 reads SNTAGT. This CDR3 is 14 amino acids long. The specimen was PBMCs. The chain links TRBV6-4 to TRBJ2-1, with TRBD2 identical over 11 bases. The TCR originated in a woman aged 18-30 years in good health and CMV-seronegative. The CDR3 nucleotides are TGTGCCAGCAGCCCGTCTAGCGGGGGGAGTGAGCAGTTCTTC. This translates into CASSPSSGGSEQFF.